These T cell receptor beta chains were read from a single sample in a study of blood T cell repertoires in COVID-19. Only in-frame clones appear in the TCRdb table, and some are missing; sequencing was by immunoSEQ multiplex PCR. This sample has 150,000 or so clones, with roughly 83% found just once. Sequencing used PBMCs or T cells enriched from blood (not recorded which). The receptors originated from a man between 70 and 80 years old who had been exposed to COVID-19. CDR3s leave out the opening cysteine and the closing phenylalanine or tryptophan. Size is stated for part of the rows, as once, few or many counts, or as a class when the clone is expanded.

v_gene	abundance	len	j_gene	CDR3aa
TRBV5-1	-	14	TRBJ1-2	ASSSEHGQGMGGYT
TRBV19	-	14	TRBJ1-5	ASSTRTGGHNQPQH
TRBV9	once	13	TRBJ1-6	ASSVDRVDNSPLH
TRBV5-1	-	13	TRBJ1-2	ASSLGPGEDYGYT
TRBV10-3	-	13	TRBJ1-1	AISVSGVTNTEAF
TRBV2	-	11	TRBJ2-3	ASNGRGTDTQY
TRBV12-3/TRBV12-4	few	8	TRBJ1-3	ASRGNTIY
TRBV10-2	-	13	TRBJ1-1	ASSPGTGGETEAF
TRBV9	-	11	TRBJ2-7	ASSPQGSYEQY
TRBV4-3	-	14	TRBJ2-7	ASSQDHSGVTYEQY
TRBV7-2	-	13	TRBJ1-1	ASSSTTVMNTEAF
TRBV5-1	-	13	TRBJ1-1	ASSWGRGHNTEAF
TRBV23-1	-	9	TRBJ1-5	ASGLNQPQH
TRBV2	-	13	TRBJ1-5	ASTRAREGNQPQH
TRBV7-8	once	14	TRBJ2-7	ASSPGLAGMVYEQY
TRBV13	once	12	TRBJ1-2	ASSTRGQPYGYT
TRBV7-9	-	15	TRBJ1-2	ASSLQQFDRVRYGYT
TRBV28	-	16	TRBJ1-5	ASSLWIGAGENNQPQH
TRBV28	-	14	TRBJ1-2	ASSLSYDRPLYGYT
TRBV7-2	-	11	TRBJ2-1	ASSDGKNNEQF
TRBV5-8	-	15	TRBJ2-5	ASGSVASYPLQETQY
TRBV30	-	11	TRBJ2-3	AWRGTGTDTQY
TRBV7-2	-	12	TRBJ2-7	ASSLEGGPYEQY
TRBV6-5	-	10	TRBJ1-2	ASHRQGYGYT
TRBV14	-	14	TRBJ2-3	ASSQEAGVLTDTQY
TRBV6-5	-	12	TRBJ1-5	ASSYQQGNQPQH
TRBV6-2/TRBV6-3	-	18	TRBJ2-2	ASSYPQGIRGRGNTGELF
TRBV19	once	13	TRBJ1-3	ASSMGRAPGNTIY
TRBV3-1/TRBV3-2	once	17	TRBJ2-3	ASSQGWLAGGRGTDTQY
TRBV7-2	-	12	TRBJ1-3	ASSRGRPEYTIY
TRBV19	-	14	TRBJ1-4	ASSRLGPTTNEKLF
TRBV5-4	-	11	TRBJ1-1	ASSYGPLGEAF
TRBV11-2	few	11	TRBJ2-7	ASTSDRAYEQY
TRBV28	-	11	TRBJ2-7	ASSGTPSYEQY
TRBV6-1	-	9	TRBJ1-2	ASSEVRFYT
TRBV6-2/TRBV6-3	-	12	TRBJ2-1	ASRLGGSYNEQF
TRBV19	-	12	TRBJ1-1	ASSKQGRVTEAF
TRBV3-1/TRBV3-2	-	11	TRBJ1-5	ASSQTGNQPQH
TRBV2	-	12	TRBJ1-2	ASGGGRRNYGYT
TRBV19	few	14	TRBJ2-2	ASISTGGRDTGELF
TRBV6-2/TRBV6-3	-	14	TRBJ2-3	ASSYSNKLPYDTQY
TRBV7-2	-	10	TRBJ2-3	ASSLFTDTQY
TRBV5-1	-	13	TRBJ1-1	ASSLEVTGTTEAF
TRBV7-2	-	11	TRBJ1-4	ASQGQGNEKLF
TRBV19	-	15	TRBJ1-1	ASRIIPLGGPRTEAF
TRBV2	-	11	TRBJ1-2	ASSETGDDGYT
TRBV19	-	10	TRBJ1-2	ASSDNWYGYT
TRBV15	-	17	TRBJ2-7	ATSFGTFGTSGSPYEQY
TRBV14	-	12	TRBJ2-7	ASSQAPTIYEQY
TRBV5-5	few	13	TRBJ1-5	ASSARGGWDQPQH
TRBV28	-	11	TRBJ1-2	ASSEGQLYGYT
TRBV28	-	13	TRBJ2-7	ASSSPGTGSRREY
TRBV4-3	-	12	TRBJ2-7	ASSPGQFSYEQY
TRBV7-8	-	15	TRBJ1-1	ASSLEGRVMYGAEAF
TRBV10-3	-	17	TRBJ1-3	AISDNTNRGKPSGNTIY
TRBV14	once	16	TRBJ2-6	ASSPRLGGNSGANVLT
TRBV11-2	-	14	TRBJ2-1	ASSLDLGLAGVGQF